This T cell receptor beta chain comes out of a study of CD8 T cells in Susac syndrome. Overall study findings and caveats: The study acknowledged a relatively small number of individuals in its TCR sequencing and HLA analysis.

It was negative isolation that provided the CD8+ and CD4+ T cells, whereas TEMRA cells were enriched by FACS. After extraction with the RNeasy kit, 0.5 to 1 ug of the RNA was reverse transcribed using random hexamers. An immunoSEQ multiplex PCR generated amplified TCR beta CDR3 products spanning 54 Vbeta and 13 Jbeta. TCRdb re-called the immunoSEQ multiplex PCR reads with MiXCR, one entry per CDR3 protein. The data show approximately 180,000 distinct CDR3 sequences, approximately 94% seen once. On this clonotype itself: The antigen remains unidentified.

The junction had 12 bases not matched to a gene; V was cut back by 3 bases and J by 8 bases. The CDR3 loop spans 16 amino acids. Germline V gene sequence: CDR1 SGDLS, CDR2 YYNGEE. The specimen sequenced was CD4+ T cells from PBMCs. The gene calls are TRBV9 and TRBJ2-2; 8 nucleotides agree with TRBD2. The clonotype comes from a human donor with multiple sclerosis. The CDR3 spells CASSALGLAEAGELFF. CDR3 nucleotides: TGTGCCAGCAGCGCCCTCGGACTAGCCGAGGCTGGGGAGCTGTTTTTT.